This is a list of T cell receptor beta chains from one sample in a study of blood T cell repertoires in COVID-19. TCRdb's table, derived via immunoSEQ multiplex PCR, lists solely in-frame clones and lacks some. The sample comprises approximately 250,000 clones, 85% of which are singletons, and around 6.4% rests with the top ten. Sequencing used peripheral blood. The receptors were sampled from a woman in her sixties with active or convalescent COVID-19. CDR3s include the opening cysteine and the closing phenylalanine or tryptophan. D genes are given only for firm matches. Size is omitted from some rows. Given values are once, few, many or a class for expanded clones.

TRBJ1-1	TRBV27	TRBD1	-	15	CASSPDRGMNTEAFF	TGTGCCAGCAGTCCCGACAGGGGAATGAACACTGAAGCTTTCTTT
TRBJ2-5	TRBV5-4	TRBD1	-	15	CASSSGTGFQETQYF	TGTGCCAGCAGCTCCGGGACAGGGTTCCAAGAGACCCAGTACTTC
TRBJ2-7	TRBV6-5	TRBD2	-	15	CASTRLAGGPYEQYF	TGTGCCAGCACCAGACTAGCGGGAGGTCCCTACGAGCAGTACTTC
TRBJ1-4	TRBV6-1	TRBD1	-	16	CASSALTGGAGEKLFF	TGTGCCAGCAGTGCCCTAACAGGGGGCGCGGGGGAAAAACTGTTTTTT
TRBJ2-2	TRBV7-2	TRBD1	-	16	CASSSWWDSRTGELFF	TGTGCCAGCAGCTCGTGGTGGGACAGCCGTACCGGGGAGCTGTTTTTT
TRBJ2-4	TRBV18	-	-	15	CASSPDRPPENIQYF	TGTGCCAGCTCACCTGACAGGCCCCCAGAAAACATTCAGTACTTC
TRBJ1-5	TRBV6-5	-	-	16	CASSSVPRSSNQPQHF	TGTGCCAGCAGTTCCGTACCTAGAAGTAGCAATCAGCCCCAGCATTTT
TRBJ2-1	TRBV3-1/TRBV3-2	-	few	13	CASSLSPAAEQFF	TGTGCCAGCAGCCTAAGCCCGGCGGCTGAGCAGTTCTTC
TRBJ1-6	TRBV28	TRBD1	-	18	CASRPVGRWDRANSPLHF	TGTGCCAGCAGGCCCGTCGGTCGGTGGGACAGGGCTAATTCACCCCTCCACTTT
TRBJ2-5	TRBV7-2	-	-	15	CASSLSGEYQVGQYF	TGTGCCAGCAGCTTGAGCGGAGAATACCAAGTTGGCCAGTACTTC
TRBJ2-1	TRBV5-4	TRBD2	-	16	CASSSLAGDPYNEQFF	TGTGCCAGCAGTTCACTAGCGGGAGACCCGTACAATGAGCAGTTCTTC
TRBJ2-3	TRBV24-1	TRBD2	-	16	CATSESAGTIPDTQYF	TGTGCCACCAGTGAGTCAGCGGGAACCATCCCAGATACGCAGTATTTT
TRBJ2-5	TRBV6-5	-	-	11	CVSRVQETQYF	TGTGTGAGCCGGGTCCAAGAGACCCAGTACTTC
TRBJ2-2	TRBV6-6	-	-	15	CASQDTAFNTGELFF	TGTGCCAGCCAGGACACCGCATTCAACACCGGGGAGCTGTTTTTT
TRBJ1-5	TRBV19	TRBD1	-	18	CASSPNTQGTGGNQPQHF	TGTGCCAGTAGTCCAAACACCCAAGGGACAGGAGGCAATCAGCCCCAGCATTTT
TRBJ2-5	TRBV20-1	-	-	10	CSASGETQYF	TGCAGTGCTAGCGGAGAGACCCAGTACTTC
TRBJ1-4	TRBV4-1	-	few	17	CASSRLSHGATNEKLFF	TGCGCCAGCAGCCGCCTCTCCCACGGGGCAACTAATGAAAAACTGTTTTTT
TRBJ1-2	TRBV6-5	-	-	15	CASSPQFQDPSGYTF	TGTGCCAGCAGCCCCCAATTCCAGGATCCCAGTGGCTACACCTTC
TRBJ1-4	TRBV5-5	-	-	14	CASSLGDVGEKLFF	TGTGCCAGCAGCCTAGGGGATGTTGGTGAAAAACTGTTTTTT
TRBJ1-2	TRBV6-4	TRBD1	-	17	CASRLRDSGTPSYGYTF	TGTGCCAGCAGACTTCGGGACAGTGGAACCCCCAGCTATGGCTACACCTTC
TRBJ1-2	TRBV5-1	TRBD1	-	14	CASSRDRGHYGYTF	TGCGCCAGCAGCCGGGACAGGGGGCACTATGGCTACACCTTC
TRBJ1-3	TRBV5-1	-	-	14	CASSLGRERNTIYF	TGCGCCAGCAGCTTGGGCAGGGAAAGAAACACCATATATTTT
TRBJ1-2	TRBV10-3	-	-	15	CAISESTDSGYGYTF	TGTGCCATCAGTGAGTCGACGGACTCCGGCTATGGCTACACCTTC
TRBJ2-7	TRBV6-6	-	few	14	CASSYSGGLYEQYF	TGTGCCAGCAGTTACTCGGGGGGACTCTACGAGCAGTACTTC
TRBJ2-2	TRBV10-3	-	-	13	CAITATNTGELFF	TGTGCCATCACCGCCACTAACACCGGGGAGCTGTTTTTT
TRBJ1-5	TRBV7-2	TRBD1	once	15	CASSDRQGVGQPQHF	TGTGCCAGCAGCGACCGACAGGGGGTTGGTCAGCCCCAGCATTTT
TRBJ1-2	TRBV24-1	-	-	16	CATSESGGRDDYGYTF	TGTGCCACCAGTGAGAGTGGTGGTCGGGATGACTATGGCTACACCTTC
TRBJ2-3	TRBV2	TRBD2	-	15	CASSGVAGGPDTQYF	TGTGCCAGCAGTGGGGTAGCGGGGGGGCCAGATACGCAGTATTTT
TRBJ2-3	TRBV4-2	TRBD2	-	17	CASSPDPLAGGLDTQYF	TGTGCCAGCAGCCCCGACCCTCTGGCGGGGGGCCTGGATACGCAGTATTTT
TRBJ1-4	TRBV6-5	-	-	15	CASRPRREPNEKLFF	TGTGCCAGCAGACCACGGAGGGAGCCTAATGAAAAACTGTTTTTT
TRBJ2-5	TRBV6-5	TRBD2	-	13	CASRGSSRETQYF	TGTGCCAGCCGCGGGAGCTCTAGAGAGACCCAGTACTTC
TRBJ1-3	TRBV2	-	-	15	CASSDKGVSGNTIYF	TGTGCCAGCAGTGATAAAGGGGTCTCTGGAAACACCATATATTTT
TRBJ2-2	TRBV19	TRBD1	few	15	CASSQGGYNTGELFF	TGTGCCAGTAGTCAAGGGGGCTACAACACCGGGGAGCTGTTTTTT
TRBJ2-1	TRBV6-5	TRBD2	-	14	CATTPSGAYNEQFF	TGTGCCACCACTCCTAGCGGGGCTTACAATGAGCAGTTCTTC
TRBJ1-5	TRBV10-3	-	-	13	CAISESLNQPQHF	TGTGCCATCAGTGAGTCCCTCAATCAGCCCCAGCATTTT
TRBJ2-3	TRBV29-1	TRBD2	-	15	CSVDRSGSGRDTQYF	TGCAGCGTGGACCGTAGCGGGAGTGGTAGGGATACGCAGTATTTT
TRBJ1-1	TRBV27	-	-	13	CASSSVARVKAFF	TGTGCCAGCAGTTCCGTCGCTAGAGTGAAAGCTTTCTTT
TRBJ1-5	TRBV24-1	TRBD1	few	14	CATSERTGFQPQHF	TGTGCCACCAGTGAACGGACAGGGTTTCAGCCCCAGCATTTT
TRBJ1-1	TRBV5-5	-	-	15	CASSLFDRMNTEAFF	TGTGCCAGCAGCTTGTTCGACAGAATGAACACTGAAGCTTTCTTT
TRBJ2-6	TRBV19	-	-	17	CASSIIYGLSGANVLTF	TGTGCCAGTAGTATTATCTACGGTTTATCTGGGGCCAACGTCCTGACTTTC
TRBJ2-1	TRBV5-1	-	-	15	CASQPQGPRQGEQFF	TGCGCCAGCCAACCCCAGGGGCCAAGACAAGGTGAGCAGTTCTTC
TRBJ2-1	TRBV7-3	TRBD2	-	15	CASSLIAGLRNEQFF	TGTGCCAGCAGCTTAATAGCGGGACTGAGGAATGAGCAGTTCTTC
TRBJ1-2	TRBV24-1	-	-	13	CATRRGGFYGYTF	TGTGCCACCAGAAGGGGGGGGTTCTATGGCTACACCTTC
TRBJ1-1	TRBV5-1	TRBD1	once	14	CASSFSGTETEAFF	TGCGCCAGCAGCTTTTCCGGGACAGAGACTGAAGCTTTCTTT
TRBJ1-5	TRBV2	TRBD1	few	16	CASSERRGQAGQPQHF	TGTGCCAGCAGTGAACGTCGTGGACAGGCAGGACAGCCCCAGCATTTT
TRBJ2-7	TRBV30	-	-	12	CAWGLSSYEQYF	TGTGCCTGGGGTCTGAGCTCCTACGAGCAGTACTTC
TRBJ1-2	TRBV13	-	-	13	CASSLVPEGGYTF	TGTGCCAGCAGCTTAGTACCGGAGGGAGGCTACACCTTC
TRBJ2-7	TRBV4-2	TRBD2	-	14	CASSPTSVTYEQYF	TGTGCCAGCAGCCCCACTAGCGTAACCTACGAGCAGTACTTC
TRBJ2-2	TRBV6-1	-	once	14	CASSEWGRTGELFF	TGTGCCAGCAGTGAGTGGGGCCGGACCGGGGAGCTGTTTTTT
TRBJ2-7	TRBV19	-	-	19	CASSIAPGLTLGGTYEQYF	TGTGCCAGTAGTATTGCCCCGGGACTGACTCTAGGAGGTACGTACGAGCAGTACTTC
TRBJ1-6	TRBV6-5	TRBD1	-	15	CASSFLDRGVSPLHF	TGTGCCAGCAGTTTCCTGGACAGGGGAGTCTCACCCCTCCACTTT
TRBJ2-1	TRBV18	TRBD2	-	17	CASSPRTSGRAVKEQFF	TGTGCCAGCTCACCACGGACTAGCGGGAGGGCCGTCAAAGAGCAGTTCTTC
TRBJ2-3	TRBV6-4	TRBD2	once	16	CASSALAGALTDTQYF	TGTGCCAGCAGCGCACTAGCGGGGGCCCTCACAGATACGCAGTATTTT
TRBJ1-1	TRBV2	-	-	14	CASRQGWQNTEAFF	TGTGCCAGCAGACAGGGATGGCAGAACACTGAAGCTTTCTTT
TRBJ2-5	TRBV27	-	-	17	CASSSFPDRAKKETQYF	TGTGCCAGCAGTTCATTCCCGGACAGAGCCAAGAAAGAGACCCAGTACTTC
TRBJ2-7	TRBV7-9	TRBD2	-	15	CASSLGLAGIYEQYF	TGTGCCAGCAGCTTAGGACTAGCGGGAATCTACGAGCAGTACTTC
TRBJ1-5	TRBV9	TRBD1	-	15	CASSGSGGIDQPQHF	TGTGCCAGCAGCGGGTCAGGGGGTATTGATCAGCCCCAGCATTTT